Sequencing of this T cell receptor beta chain was carried out in a study of blood T cell repertoires in COVID-19. Across the whole study: Samples representing acute and convalescent COVID-19 were sourced from the United States, Italy and Spain. From T cells, B-cell-depleted T cells, or PBMCs came the material, which was cDNA or gDNA.

Per the authors' pipeline: Amplification with reference gene primers provided the estimates of nucleated cell counts. The protocol was immunoSEQ multiplex PCR, while the TCRdb copy is restricted to in-frame clones and leaves out a portion. V, J and clone size were drawn from that table, and D and trimming were deduced from the DNA. The table records 180,000 or so clones, approximately 79% of them present only once. CDR1 GTSNPN and CDR2 SVGIG come from the germline V gene (reference sequence). V was shortened by 5 bases and J by 3 bases, with 19 bases between the two germline ends. The CDR3 covers 15 residues.

Sequenced sample: peripheral blood. The chain has TRBV30 and TRBJ1-1; no firm D call. This receptor was taken from a man in his fifties or sixties who had recovered from COVID-19. The CDR3, as DNA: TGTGCCTGGCCCCGCCCCAGTTCCCGGGACACTGAAGCTTTCTTT. Translation: CAWPRPSSRDTEAFF.